This T cell receptor beta chain was sequenced during a study of T cells in localized non-small cell lung cancer. The CDR3 length is 15 residues. The germline CDR1 and CDR2 sequences are SGHRS and YFSETQ. V lost 4 bases, J lost 0 bases, and 4 bases stayed unmatched. Overall study results and limits: A raised T cell density in blood coincided with lengthier overall survival.

A remark on this clone: Its antigen is undetermined.

Only in-frame clones appear in the TCRdb table, and some are missing; sequencing was by immunoSEQ multiplex PCR. The sample yields 64,000 or so clones, approximately 87% seen once. Sample: peripheral blood, taken before any cancer treatment. The rearrangement joins TRBV5-1 to TRBJ1-3, with TRBD1 matching 7 bases. The source of this sequence is a woman between 35 and 75 years old with stage I lung adenocarcinoma. The CDR3 is CASSRGQASGNTIYF. The CDR3 region has the DNA TGCGCCAGCAGCCGAGGACAGGCCTCTGGAAACACCATATATTTT.